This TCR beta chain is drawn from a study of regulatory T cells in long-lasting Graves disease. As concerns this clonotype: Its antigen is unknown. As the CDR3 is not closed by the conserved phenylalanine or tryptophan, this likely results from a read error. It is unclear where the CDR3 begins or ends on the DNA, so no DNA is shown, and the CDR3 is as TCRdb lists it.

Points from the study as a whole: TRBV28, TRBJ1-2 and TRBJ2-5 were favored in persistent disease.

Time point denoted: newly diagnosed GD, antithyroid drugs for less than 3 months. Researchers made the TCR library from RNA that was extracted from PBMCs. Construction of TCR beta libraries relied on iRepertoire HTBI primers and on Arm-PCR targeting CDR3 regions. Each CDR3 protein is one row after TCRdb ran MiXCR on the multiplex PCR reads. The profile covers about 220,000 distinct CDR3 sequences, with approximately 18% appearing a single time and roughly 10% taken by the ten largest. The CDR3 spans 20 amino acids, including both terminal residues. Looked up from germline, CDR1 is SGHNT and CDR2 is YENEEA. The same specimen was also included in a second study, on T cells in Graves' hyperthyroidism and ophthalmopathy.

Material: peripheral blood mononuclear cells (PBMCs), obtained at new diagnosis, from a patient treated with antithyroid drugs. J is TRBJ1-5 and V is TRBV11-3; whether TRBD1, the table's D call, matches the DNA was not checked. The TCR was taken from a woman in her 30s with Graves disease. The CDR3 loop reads CASSLGHTAPATGRIQPQLL.